This TCR beta chain was observed in a study of cytotoxic CD8 clonotypes in ibrutinib-treated CLL. Study as a whole: An average of around 250,000 productive templates and 94,082 productive rearrangements was obtained per sample.

Trimming removed 5 bases at V and 7 bases at J, with 15 bases between. This CDR3 spans 14 amino acids. Germline CDR1 and CDR2: SGHTA and FQGNSA. In its sample, this clone was seen a few times. Its specificity is unknown. Deep sequencing aimed at 1 in 200,000 to 1 in 1 million T cells' resolution. Method: immunoSEQ multiplex PCR; TCRdb's copy keeps in-frame clones and lacks some. The sample holds around 30,000 clones, 57% seen once. Notes on the study in general: Private clonotypes, not public ones, expanded at ibrutinib response. Starting clonality was above that of age-matched healthy donors and tracked circulating CD8+ T-cell counts.

The chain carries TRBV7-2 and TRBJ2-1, with D unresolved. This receptor was taken from a human donor with chronic lymphocytic leukemia. The sample consisted of PBMCs, taken before ibrutinib treatment. The CDR3 bases are TGTGCCAGCAGCCCGTCACGCTATGAGAATGAGCAGTTCTTC. Residues: CASSPSRYENEQFF. Together with reference TRBV7-2 and TRBJ2-1, the CDR3 gives the full variable domain: GAGVSQSPSNKVTEKGKDVELRCDPISGHTALYWYRQSLGQGLEFLIYFQGNSAPDKSGLPSDRFSAERTGGSVSTLTIQRTQQEDSAVYLCASSPSRYENEQFFGPGTRLTVL.